This is a list of T cell receptor beta chains from one sample in a study of T-cell memory formation after mild COVID-19. MiXCR, run by TCRdb on the 5' RACE reads, gives a single entry per CDR3 protein. The sample records some 600,000 distinct CDR3 sequences, around a sixth being singletons. Sequencing was done on a sample of PBMCs or a T cell subset sorted from them (not recorded which). Receptor source: an adult woman who had mild COVID-19 (a few samples of this study predate the infection). Cell type and time point are not known. Each CDR3 is given with its conserved first and last residue. The D gene is left open where the match is weak. Not every row has a clone size; where given, it reads once, few, many or a size class.

TRBJ2-3 few TRBD2 TRBV5-1 TGCGCCAGCAAGGGTAGCGGGAGGGCCCCCACTCCACATGATACGCAGTATTTT CASKGSGRAPTPHDTQYF
TRBJ2-2 . TRBD1 TRBV7-3 TGTGCCAGCAGGGCCGGGACAGAACGGGGCGGGGAGCTGTTTTTT CASRAGTERGGELFF
TRBJ1-4 few TRBD1 TRBV20-1 TGCAGTGCTGGCAAGGGAGGGGGCGCGGGTGAAAAACTGTTTTTT CSAGKGGGAGEKLFF
TRBJ1-1 . TRBD1 TRBV19 TGTGCCAGTAGTGCCCAGACAGGGGTCACTGAAGCTTTCTTT CASSAQTGVTEAFF
TRBJ2-7 . . TRBV20-1 TGCAGTGCTAGAGATCTTCAGACAGGAGTCTACGAGCAGTACTTC CSARDLQTGVYEQYF
TRBJ1-5 few TRBD1 TRBV12-3/TRBV12-4 TGTGCCAGCAGGCCAGGAGGGGGCAGGAATCAGCCCCAGCATTTT CASRPGGGRNQPQHF
TRBJ2-7 many . TRBV11-2 TGTGCCAGCAGCTTGGACATCGCCTACGAGCAGTACTTC CASSLDIAYEQYF
TRBJ2-7 once . TRBV3-1 TGTGCCAGCAGCCCCTCCGGGACGGATCCCTACGAGCAGTACTTC CASSPSGTDPYEQYF
TRBJ2-1 few TRBD1 TRBV24-1 TGTGCCACCAGTGATACCGGGACAGCGTCCTACAATGAGCAGTTCTTC CATSDTGTASYNEQFF
TRBJ1-1 few . TRBV5-1 TGCGCCAGCAGCCTCGAATACGGAGAAATTGAAGCTTTCTTT CASSLEYGEIEAFF
TRBJ2-7 few TRBD1 TRBV13 TGTGCCAGCAGCTTAGGGGACAGGGGGGCCTACGAGCAGTACTTC CASSLGDRGAYEQYF
TRBJ2-3 . TRBD2 TRBV6-1 TGTGCCAGCAGGATACTAGCGGGGATGGTGGCAGATACGCAGTATTTT CASRILAGMVADTQYF
TRBJ2-1 . . TRBV6-2/TRBV6-3 TGTGCCAGCAGTTGGTCCGTTTACAATGAGCAGTTCTTC CASSWSVYNEQFF
TRBJ1-3 . . TRBV6-5 TGTGCCAGCAGTCCAACCAGAGCCAGCTCTGCTGGAAACACCATATATTTT CASSPTRASSAGNTIYF
TRBJ1-2 once . TRBV20-1 TGCAGTGCTAGAGATGGCCTGTGGGGGGGCTACACCTTC CSARDGLWGGYTF
TRBJ1-1 . . TRBV5-1 TGCGCCAGCAGCTTGGACGGCACTTCCTTGGGTGGCACTGAAGCTTTCTTT CASSLDGTSLGGTEAFF
TRBJ2-2 few . TRBV7-6 TGTGCCAGCGGGTGGACACCCGTGAACACCGGGGAGCTGTTTTTT CASGWTPVNTGELFF
TRBJ2-2 . . TRBV5-5 TGTGCCAGCATCCCGGACCAGTACACCGGGGAGCTGTTTTTT CASIPDQYTGELFF
TRBJ2-2 . . TRBV12-3/TRBV12-4 TGTGCCAGCAGCCCCGTTAATAGTAAGAACACCGGGGAGCTGTTTTTT CASSPVNSKNTGELFF
TRBJ2-7 many TRBD1 TRBV30 TGTGCCTGGAGAGGCCGAAGACAGGGGTCCGAGCAGTACTTC CAWRGRRQGSEQYF
TRBJ1-3 . . TRBV2 TGTGCCAGCAGCGGGGCGGCGGGAAACACCATATATTTT CASSGAAGNTIYF
TRBJ1-5 few . TRBV20-1 TGCAGTGCTAGTCAAGGTAGCAATCAGCCCCAGCATTTT CSASQGSNQPQHF
TRBJ2-2 . . TRBV13 TGTGCCAGCAGCCCGAGGGCTAAGGCCTACACCGGGGAGCTGTTTTTT CASSPRAKAYTGELFF
TRBJ2-3 . . TRBV6-5 TGTGCCAGCATGGTCAGCGGAGTAACAGATACGCAGTATTTT CASMVSGVTDTQYF
TRBJ1-2 few TRBD1 TRBV5-1 TGCGCCAGCAGCTTGGAAAGACAGGGGGCCGGCGGCTACACCTTC CASSLERQGAGGYTF
TRBJ2-5 few . TRBV7-3 TGTGCCAGCAGCCTCTACGGGAGTCGGGAGACCCAGTACTTC CASSLYGSRETQYF
TRBJ2-3 . . TRBV27 TGTGCCAGCAGCTCTGATCGGGGCTTTTTCGATACGCAGTATTTT CASSSDRGFFDTQYF
TRBJ2-1 many . TRBV20-1 TGCAGTGCTCACCCCGGGACGAAAAAAGGGGAGCAGTTCTTC CSAHPGTKKGEQFF
TRBJ1-2 . . TRBV4-2 TGTGCCAGCAGCCAAGAGAGCCAGGTCCCGGGTGGCTACACCTTC CASSQESQVPGGYTF
TRBJ2-1 few . TRBV2 TGTGCCAGCAGTGAAGCTGGGCTCAATGAGCAGTTCTTC CASSEAGLNEQFF
TRBJ2-7 . . TRBV19 TGTGCCAGTAGTATAGGACGGCCCTACGAGCAGTACTTC CASSIGRPYEQYF
TRBJ1-2 few . TRBV3-1 TGTGCCAGCAGCCCAAGTGGGGATGGCTACACCTTC CASSPSGDGYTF
TRBJ2-7 many TRBD1 TRBV6-1 TGTGCCAGCAGTACAGGGGGCGGCTACGAGCAGTACTTC CASSTGGGYEQYF
TRBJ2-7 . TRBD2 TRBV3-1 TGTGCCAGCAGCCGATTTGGGGGCCCCGGGACTAGCTCCCAGTACGAGCAGTACTTC CASSRFGGPGTSSQYEQYF
TRBJ2-2 . TRBD2 TRBV2 TGTGCCAGCAGTGAAAGCGGGAGCATCACCGGGGAGCTGTTTTTT CASSESGSITGELFF
TRBJ2-5 . . TRBV7-9 TGTGCCAGCAGCTGGGACCAGACCCTGACCCAGTACTTC CASSWDQTLTQYF
TRBJ2-1 . . TRBV2 TGTGCCAGCAGTGAATGGGAGTATGATGAGCAGTTCTTC CASSEWEYDEQFF
TRBJ2-1 few TRBD2 TRBV29-1 TGCAGCGTAGCGGGATCTACCTACAATGAGCAGTTCTTC CSVAGSTYNEQFF
TRBJ2-5 . . TRBV27 TGTGCCAGCAGTTTTGGCGGATCCCAAGAGACCCAGTACTTC CASSFGGSQETQYF
TRBJ2-1 . . TRBV7-2 TGTGCCAGCAGCGAGGGGGGACAGACCTACAATGAGCAGTTCTTC CASSEGGQTYNEQFF